This TCR beta chain emerged from a study of OX40 agonist ivuxolimab in advanced cancers. Looking at the study overall: Patients were dosed with the agonistic anti-OX40 (CD134) antibody ivuxolimab. Averaging 60 years in age, with a range of about 23 to 79, the cohort was 80% to 90% male.

This CDR3 is built from 15 residues. Germline lookup yields CDR1 SGHDN and CDR2 FVKESK. Trimming took 4 bases from V and 7 from J; bases not matched to a gene: 12. TCRdb's table, derived via immunoSEQ multiplex PCR, lists solely in-frame clones and lacks some. The top ten hold under 25% of the sample, which has roughly 32,000 clones, about four fifths seen once. Sequenced material: CD4+ or CD8+ T cells sorted from blood, taken in a trial of the OX40 agonist ivuxolimab. This TCR derives from an adult with an advanced solid tumor such as melanoma, head and neck, liver or kidney cancer. The chain has TRBV14 and TRBJ2-7; 8 bases align to TRBD1. The CDR3 DNA reads TGTGCCAGCAGCCCTTTTCTGGACAGGGCGGGTGAGCAGTACTTC. Residues: CASSPFLDRAGEQYF.